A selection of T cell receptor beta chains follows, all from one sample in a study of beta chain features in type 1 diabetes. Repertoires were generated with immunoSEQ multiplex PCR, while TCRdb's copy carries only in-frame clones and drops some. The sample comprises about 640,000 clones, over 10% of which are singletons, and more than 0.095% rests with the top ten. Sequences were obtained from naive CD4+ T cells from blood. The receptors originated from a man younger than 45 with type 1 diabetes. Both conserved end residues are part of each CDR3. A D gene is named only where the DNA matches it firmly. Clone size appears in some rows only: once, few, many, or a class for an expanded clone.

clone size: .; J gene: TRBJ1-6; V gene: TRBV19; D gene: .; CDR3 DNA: TGTGCCAGTAGTCCCTCCAATTCACCCCTCCACTTT; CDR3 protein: CASSPSNSPLHF
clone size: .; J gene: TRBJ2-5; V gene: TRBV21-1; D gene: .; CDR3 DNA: TGTGCCAGCAGCTCTCGGGACTCACTAATAGAGACCCAGTACTTC; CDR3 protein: CASSSRDSLIETQYF
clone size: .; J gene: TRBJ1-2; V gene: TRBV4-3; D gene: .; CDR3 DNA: TGCGCCAGCAGCCAAGAGAATAACGGCTACACCTTC; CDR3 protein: CASSQENNGYTF
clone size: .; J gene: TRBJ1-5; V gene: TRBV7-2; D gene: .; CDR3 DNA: TGTGCCAGCAGCTTATCGCCCGTTCCCAGCAATCAGCCCCAGCATTTT; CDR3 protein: CASSLSPVPSNQPQHF
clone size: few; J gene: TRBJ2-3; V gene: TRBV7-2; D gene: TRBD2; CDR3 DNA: TGTGCCAGCAGCTCGGGACTAGCGGGGGCCGCGGATACGCAGTATTTT; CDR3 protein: CASSSGLAGAADTQYF
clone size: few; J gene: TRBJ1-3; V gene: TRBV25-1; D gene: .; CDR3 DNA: TGTGCCAGCAGCTCCACCCGGGAGGGGAACACCATATATTTT; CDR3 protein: CASSSTREGNTIYF
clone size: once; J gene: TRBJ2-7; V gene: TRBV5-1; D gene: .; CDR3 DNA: TGCGCCAGCAGCTTGGATCCGACAAGCTCCTACGAGCAGTACTTC; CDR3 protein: CASSLDPTSSYEQYF
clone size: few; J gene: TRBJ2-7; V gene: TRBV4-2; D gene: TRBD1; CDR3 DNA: TGTGCCAGCAGCCAGGGACAGTCCGACTACGAGCAGTACTTC; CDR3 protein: CASSQGQSDYEQYF
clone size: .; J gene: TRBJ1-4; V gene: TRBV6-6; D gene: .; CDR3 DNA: TGTGCCAGCAGCCAACAGGGAGCTAATGAAAAACTGTTTTTT; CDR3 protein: CASSQQGANEKLFF
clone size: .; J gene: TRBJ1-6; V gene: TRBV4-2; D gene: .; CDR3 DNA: TGTGCCAGCAGCGGGGGGAATTCACCCCTCCACTTT; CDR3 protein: CASSGGNSPLHF
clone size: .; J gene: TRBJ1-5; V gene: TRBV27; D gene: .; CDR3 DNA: TGTGCCAGCAGTCTACGCATGGGGAATCAGCCCCAGCATTTT; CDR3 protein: CASSLRMGNQPQHF
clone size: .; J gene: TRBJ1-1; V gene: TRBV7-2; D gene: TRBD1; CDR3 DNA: TGTGCCAGCAGCTTACGGCAGGGGGCAGCGAACACTGAAGCTTTCTTT; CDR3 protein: CASSLRQGAANTEAFF
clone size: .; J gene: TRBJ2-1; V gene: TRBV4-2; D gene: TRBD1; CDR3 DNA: TGTGCCAGCAGCCAAGATGGACAGGGGCAGGGGAATGAGCAGTTCTTC; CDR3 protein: CASSQDGQGQGNEQFF
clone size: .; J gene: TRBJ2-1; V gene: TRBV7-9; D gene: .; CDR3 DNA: TGTGCCAGCAGCCCGCCCGTAGACAATGAGCAGTTCTTC; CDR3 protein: CASSPPVDNEQFF
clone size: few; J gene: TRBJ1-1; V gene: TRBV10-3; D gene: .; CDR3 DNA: TGTGCCATCAGTGTGACCCCCGGAGACACTGAAGCTTTCTTT; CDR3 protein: CAISVTPGDTEAFF
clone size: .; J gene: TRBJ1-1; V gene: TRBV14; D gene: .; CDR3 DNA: TGTGCCAGCAGCCAAGTGTTGTCGGGGGCCGCTTTCTTT; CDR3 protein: CASSQVLSGAAFF
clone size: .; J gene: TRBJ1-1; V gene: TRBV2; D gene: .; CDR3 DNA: TGTGCCAGCAGTGGCGACAGGAGGAACACTGAAGCTTTCTTT; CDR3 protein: CASSGDRRNTEAFF
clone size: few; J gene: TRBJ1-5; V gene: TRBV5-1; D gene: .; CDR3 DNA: TGCGCCAGCAGCTTAGGGTTAAGCAATCAGCCCCAGCATTTT; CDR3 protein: CASSLGLSNQPQHF
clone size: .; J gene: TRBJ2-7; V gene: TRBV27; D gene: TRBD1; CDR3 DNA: TGTGCCAGCAGTTACGACAGGGGGTGGTACGAGCAGTACTTC; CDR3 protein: CASSYDRGWYEQYF
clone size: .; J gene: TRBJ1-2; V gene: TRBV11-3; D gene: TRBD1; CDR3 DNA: TGTGCCAGCAGCATTGGGACAGGGAACGGCTACACCTTC; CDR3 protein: CASSIGTGNGYTF
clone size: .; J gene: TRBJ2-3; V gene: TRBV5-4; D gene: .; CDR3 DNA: TGTGCCAGCAGCCCTTTGGCTAGTTCGAAAGATACGCAGTATTTT; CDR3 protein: CASSPLASSKDTQYF
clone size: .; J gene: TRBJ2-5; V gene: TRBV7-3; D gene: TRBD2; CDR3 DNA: TGTGCCAGCAGCTCAACTAGCGGGTCATGGGAGACCCAGTACTTC; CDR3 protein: CASSSTSGSWETQYF
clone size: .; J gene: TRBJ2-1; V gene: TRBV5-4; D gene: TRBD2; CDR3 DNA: TGTGCCAGCAGCCCCCCCCCGGGGGGGCACTACAATGAGCAGTTCTTC; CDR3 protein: CASSPPPGGHYNEQFF
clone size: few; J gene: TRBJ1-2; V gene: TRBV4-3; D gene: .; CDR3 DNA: TGCGCCAGCAGCCCAAACAGGTCACCGGGGTATGGCTACACCTTC; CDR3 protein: CASSPNRSPGYGYTF
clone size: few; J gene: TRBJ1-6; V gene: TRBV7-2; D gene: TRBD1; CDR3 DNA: TGTGCCAGCCGTTCTCAGGACAGGTGGAATTCACCCCTCCACTTT; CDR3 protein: CASRSQDRWNSPLHF
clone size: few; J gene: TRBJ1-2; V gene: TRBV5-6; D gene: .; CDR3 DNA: TGTGCCAGCAGCTTGGCCAAGAACTATGGCTACACCTTC; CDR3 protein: CASSLAKNYGYTF
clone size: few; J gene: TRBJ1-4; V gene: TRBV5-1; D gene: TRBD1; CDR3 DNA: TGCGCCAGCAGCTCGGGACAGGGCTACGAAAAACTGTTTTTT; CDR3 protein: CASSSGQGYEKLFF
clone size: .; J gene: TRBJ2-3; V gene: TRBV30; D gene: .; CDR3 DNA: TGTGCCTGGACTCCTTACCGCGGGACCGATACGCAGTATTTT; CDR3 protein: CAWTPYRGTDTQYF